One T cell receptor beta chain is described in this entry. The table lists this clone with a few counts. Its antigen remains unidentified. The input lacks base qualities; no much larger clone sits a single base away. Preparation of the library involved the immunoSEQ multiplex PCR assay. The multiplex PCR relied on a mix of 60 forward primers for TCR Vbeta segments and 13 reverse primers for TCR Jbeta segments. Amplification of the CDR3 region of rearranged TCR beta genes was performed with a multiplex PCR assay on genomic DNA. On the Illumina HiSeq System, the amplified TCR beta libraries were sequenced as 87-base-pair reads. On the authors' methods: A later analysis tallied roughly 76 million unique TCR beta chains across the 666 repertoires, and about 10 million of those chains were shared by two or more donors. To remove PCR and sequencing errors, raw reads were error-corrected and collapsed into unique sequences using a nearest-neighbor algorithm that merged closely related sequences. To assign V, D and J gene segments, CDR3 sequences were aligned to IMGT reference sequences. For a sequence to be retained, a match of at least six nucleotides was required to both a V gene segment and a J gene segment. A rearrangement counted as productive if the CDR3 had no stop codons and remained in frame with V and J, and every other rearrangement counted as non-productive. Following IMGT convention, CDR3 was defined as the stretch from the second conserved V-encoded cysteine to the conserved J-encoded phenylalanine. The earlier analysis of about 640 of the donors excluded any sequence lacking an unambiguous match to a single V gene segment. In an earlier analysis of more than 500 of the donors, a V segment was called functional when productive rearrangements were above 56.7%, and segregating when the standard deviation between donors exceeded 5%. To diagnose cytomegalovirus status from the catalog of TCR beta chain sequences, a statistical classification framework was built. A later analysis assigned V and J genes by comparing TCR nucleotide sequences with IMGT/GENE-DB human TR gene sequences. The TCRdist pipeline was used in a later analysis to assign CDR3 sequences and most-parsimonious VDJ recombination scenarios. In a later analysis, every TCR beta chain was defined by the combination of its CDR3 amino acid sequence and its V-gene family, and reads without a unique V-gene family were dropped. In a later analysis, nearly 600 highly shared, low-generation-probability nucleotide sequences were removed to address suspected cross-contamination and a sequencing artifact. In a later analysis, a clonal expansion index was calculated for each public chain from normalized within-repertoire ranks of inferred template counts. In a later analysis, generation probabilities were computed using a VDJ recombination model fitted to out-of-frame rearrangements, and the results were checked against IGoR. In a later analysis, hypergeometric tests were used to score TCR-TCR, TCR-HLA and TCR-CMV co-occurrence, with a repertoire-size bias correction applied to TCR pairs. To estimate false discovery rates, a later analysis permuted the HLA or CMV assignments 20 times. In a later analysis, co-occurring TCRs were grouped with DBSCAN, and TCRdist sequence similarity was added when clustering was performed within HLA-allele-positive subsets. Co-occurrence clustering excluded repertoires with fewer than 30,000 or more than 120,000 public chains, plus five with anomalous nucleotide sharing. Held by TCRdb, this immuneACCESS table contains in-frame sequences only and omits some clones. Under half of the omission traces to an unresolved V gene where checked; the cause of the rest is unknown. V, J and clone size reflect that table, while D and trimming were determined from the DNA. The sample table holds 100,000 or so clones, of which around 77% were seen once. The ten largest clones take up 8.5% to 10% of the sample.

Via the germline V gene, CDR1 is MGHRA and CDR2 YSYEKL. Counted from cysteine to phenylalanine, this CDR3 has 18 amino acids. Just CDR3 DNA is preserved here, 54 bases in frame from base 1. Unmatched junction bases come to 11, with V trimmed by 1 base and J by 4 bases. The cohort comprised 710 or so healthy bone marrow donors. At the time of sampling, all cohort members were nominally healthy, though unrecorded immune exposures were likely present. The donor tested CMV seropositive, placing the donor among the roughly 300 seropositive members of the cohort. Every donor gave a peripheral blood sample, and the peripheral blood mononuclear cells from that sample were used for TCR beta sequencing. The Qiagen DNeasy Blood Extraction Kit was used to extract genomic DNA from the blood cell samples. This specimen comes from a study of cytomegalovirus exposure and HLA in healthy donors (dated by TCRdb to 2017 to 2019). With respect to the entire study: In an earlier analysis of 587 of the donors, roughly 300 Gb of sequence data and 100 million or so unique TCR beta sequences from about 179 million T cells were reported. To decide whether each TCR beta V gene segment behaved as functional or pseudogenic, an earlier analysis of some 540 of the donors relied on high-throughput TCR beta sequencing. The T cell repertoires of 670 or so subjects were profiled by immunosequencing and related to cytomegalovirus serostatus. In the later analysis, no new phenotypic data were used to find candidate immune exposures; instead, reliance was placed on TCR beta sequences and their occurrence across donors. The aim of the study was to test whether cataloging public T cell receptors could identify signatures of past pathogen exposure. In a later genetic analysis, genome-wide SNP genotypes for about three fifths of the roughly 670 donors were used, and that subset was treated as a discovery cohort. Every discovery cohort repertoire had been produced on one sequencing platform. About 310 gigabases of sequencing data and tens of millions of unique TCR sequences were included in an early release covering several hundred HLA-typed donors. Roughly five DR-DQ haplotypes were handled as single units for association and clustering, since linkage in the cohort was strong. Donor age, sex, ethnicity and CMV serostatus were compiled together with the repertoire data. HLA typing covered class I and class II loci at four-digit resolution. High-throughput TCR immunosequencing, statistical association of individual TCRs with disease status, and machine learning were combined to predict cytomegalovirus infection status. A separate validation cohort of about 110 different subjects was used in addition to the roughly 640-subject first cohort. Typing coverage varied by locus: roughly 629-630 donors for A, B, C, DRB1 and DQB1; approximately 560 for DQA1; nearly 610 for DPA1; roughly 470 for DPB1. A later analysis re-examined previously published TCR beta repertoires from several hundred donors and added high-resolution HLA genotyping to investigate patterns of TCR occurrence. Of the roughly 400 genotyped donors, less than 85% were placed in the genetic ancestry cluster associated with self-reported Caucasian donors. Across approximately 400 genotyped donors of the cohort, an average of about 200,000 unique TCR beta nucleotide sequences per donor were sequenced, and roughly a sixth of those sequences were non-productive.

What the work shows at the level of the full study, not this receptor alone: An earlier analysis of several hundred of the donors showed that most TCR beta V segments appeared in productive rearrangements either about 87% or about 30% of the time, which broadly matched IMGT annotations. A further reported finding was that TCR beta sequences accurately predicted the HLA-A and HLA-B alleles for most subjects in the first cohort. For the cohort, immune exposure information was limited to CMV serostatus. The sequencing pipeline was judged likely to have produced a cluster of highly shared sequence variants as a technical artifact. While some public TCRs were present in many individuals, most TCR sequences turned up only very rarely across donors. According to a later analysis, parvovirus B19, influenza, CMV and Epstein-Barr virus appeared linked to several top co-occurrence clusters. Three of the identified cytomegalovirus-associated TCR beta chains were confirmed in vitro to be specific for cytomegalovirus antigens. This cohort had only TCR beta chains sequenced, and the lack of alpha or paired-chain data limited which features could be detected. Presence/absence analyses assumed roughly uniform sequencing depth across donors, an assumption that may not hold. It was suggested by the authors that the approach could potentially be generalized to other disease states and immunological phenotypes. Cytomegalovirus status was reported to be diagnosed by the classifier with high specificity and sensitivity in both the original and validation cohorts. In a later analysis, HLA-associated TCR beta chains were found to be more clonally expanded and to have lower generation probabilities than equally common non-associated chains. Because counts were too low, 15 to 20 rarely observed V segments, including chromosome 9 orphons, were left out of the earlier analysis of 587 of the donors. According to a later genetic analysis, donors in an Asian-associated ancestry cluster had fewer N-insertions in productive TCRs than the approximately 630-donor mean. Because HLA typing was unavailable for some donors at each locus, only the typed subset was used in association tests. Strong co-occurrence of HLA alleles, especially DR and DQ, made assigning TCR associations to individual alleles difficult. According to a later analysis, most CMV-associated TCR beta chains appeared to be HLA-restricted, and the HLA associations seemed to be driven largely by CMV exposure. An association between a missense DCLRE1C variant and V-gene and J-gene trimming of TCR beta chains was found in a later genetic analysis and replicated in an independent cohort. In the study, 150 to 200 TCR beta chains were listed as associated with cytomegalovirus. In a later analysis, the rate of TCR association differed among HLA loci, with DRB1 alleles having the most associated TCRs and HLA-C alleles having the fewest. A later analysis associated about 17,000 TCR beta sequences with specific HLA alleles at a false discovery rate of 0.05. Some IMGT-functional V segments, including TRBV6-2 and TRBV6-3, could not be told apart with the 87-base-pair reads, so those segments were excluded. Linkage disequilibrium might explain the correlated functional status among segregating V segments, but an unknown experimental factor could not be excluded.

Sequencing was performed on PBMCs. This clonotype originated in a male donor in good health and CMV-seropositive. In this chain, TRBV4-1 is recombined with TRBJ2-1; 9 of the junction bases match TRBD2. Here the CDR3 is given as CASSQGGGLAGTYNEQFF. The DNA is as follows: TGCGCCAGCAGCCAAGGAGGGGGGCTAGCGGGGACGTACAATGAGCAGTTCTTC.